Below are 30 T cell receptor beta chains sequenced from a single sample in a study of blood T cell repertoires in COVID-19. TCRdb's copy holds only in-frame clones and misses some; the assay was immunoSEQ multiplex PCR. Among 150,000 to 200,000 clones listed, approximately 89% were seen once. Material for sequencing was peripheral blood. The source is a man between 40 and 49 years old with active or convalescent COVID-19.

As regards this clone: The sample contains more than one DNA sequence encoding this CDR3. The chain uses TRBV2 and TRBJ1-5; 10 bases match TRBD1. This CDR3 region has 13 residues. Germline V lookup: CDR1 SNHLY, CDR2 FYNNEI. V lost 6 bases, J lost 5 bases, and 1 base stayed unmatched. CDR3 bases: TGTGCCAGCAGAGGACAGGGGGATCAGCCCCAGCATTTT. This gives the protein CASRGQGDQPQHF.

This clone was seen only once. This chain links TRBV29-1 with TRBJ2-2, with D tentatively TRBD2 (6 bases). The V end lost 4 bases, the J end lost 0 bases, and 12 bases lay between the germline ends. Germline-derived CDR1 and CDR2 are SQVTM and ANQGSEA. This CDR3 is 15 amino acids long. For the CDR3, the DNA is TGCAGCGTTGGGAGGGGACCCTCGAACACCGGGGAGCTGTTTTTT. Residues: CSVGRGPSNTGELFF.

The chain has TRBV10-3 and TRBJ1-3; no firm D call. The germline V gene encodes CDR1 ENHRY and CDR2 SYGVKD. This CDR3 has 15 amino acids. V lost 0 bases to trimming and J lost 4 bases, with 10 bases between them. The CDR3 nucleotides are TGTGCCATCAGTGAGTCGAATGGCCCGGGAAACACCATATATTTT. It is translated as CAISESNGPGNTIYF.

V and J are TRBV4-2 and TRBJ1-2; D is uncertain. V was cut by 0 bases and J by 2 bases, with 7 bases left in between. The V gene's germline CDR1 is LGHNA and CDR2 YNFKEQ. The CDR3 length is 14 residues. CDR3 coding DNA: TGTGCCAGCAGCCAAGATCTCGGGAACTATGGCTACACCTTC. It is translated as CASSQDLGNYGYTF.

This clone is a singleton in its sample. The V call is TRBV3-1 (or the pseudogene TRBV3-2), the J call TRBJ1-1; a possible D gene is TRBD1 (5 bases). The germline gives CDR1 LGHDT, CDR2 YNNKEL (reference sequence). Trimming stripped 0 bases from V and 7 bases from J, with 12 bases between. The CDR3 consists of 14 residues. The DNA for the CDR3 is TGTGCCAGCAGCCAAGATATGGGGGGGTTTGAAGCTTTCTTT. It specifies CASSQDMGGFEAFF.

The CDR3 DNA sequence: TGTGCCAGTAGTCACCTGACAGGGTATAGCAATCAGCCCCAGCATTTT. Its protein product is CASSHLTGYSNQPQHF. The chain joins TRBV19 to TRBJ1-5; 7 bases match TRBD1. CDR1 LNHDA and CDR2 SQIVND come from the germline V gene (reference sequence). Trimming took 5 bases from V and 0 from J; bases not matched to a gene: 7. There are 16 residues in the CDR3.

The J gene is TRBJ1-1, the V gene TRBV12-3 or TRBV12-4; D is ambiguous. The germline V and J ends were trimmed by 3 bases and 5 bases, with 10 bases remaining between them. The CDR3 covers 13 residues. DNA for the CDR3: TGTGCCAGCAGTTTTGTCCCGGGGACTGAAGCTTTCTTT. Translating it yields CASSFVPGTEAFF.

This chain uses TRBV6-6 with TRBJ1-2; D is undetermined. The CDR3 contains 16 residues. The V end lost 11 bases, the J end lost 4 bases, and 26 bases lay between the germline ends. Germline CDR1 MNHNY, CDR2 SVGAGI (reference sequence). The CDR3 spells CAGGVGRHDAPYGYTF. In nucleotides, the CDR3 is TGTGCCGGTGGAGTTGGAAGGCACGATGCCCCCTATGGCTACACCTTC.

This CDR3 is CASSPAAGTQENGYTF. CDR3 in DNA: TGTGCCAGCTCACCGGCAGCCGGGACACAGGAGAATGGCTACACCTTC. The chain combines TRBV18 with TRBJ1-2, with D possibly TRBD1 on 6 matching bases. CDR1 and CDR2 (germline): KGHSH, LQKENI. V was trimmed by 3 bases and J by 6 bases, leaving 20 bases between them. The CDR3 spans 16 residues.

The chain uses TRBV7-9 and TRBJ1-1; 7 bases line up with TRBD1. After removal of 10 bases from V and 0 bases from J, the junction contained 5 bases not matched to a gene. The CDR3 runs 13 residues. Germline-derived CDR1 and CDR2 are SEHNR and FQNEAQ (reference sequence). CDR3 residues: CATRQGVNTEAFF. Written as DNA, the CDR3 is TGTGCCACCCGACAGGGCGTGAACACTGAAGCTTTCTTT. The variable domain in full, with the rest retrieved from reference TRBV7-9 and TRBJ1-1, is DTGVSQNPRHKITKRGQNVTFRCDPISEHNRLYWYRQTLGQGPEFLTYFQNEAQLEKSRLLSDRFSAERPKGSFSTLEIQRTEQGDSAMYLCATRQGVNTEAFFGQGTRLTVV.

The V and J genes are TRBV19 and TRBJ1-5, with D unclear. The CDR3 extends over 13 amino acids. The germline V gene encodes CDR1 LNHDA and CDR2 SQIVND (reference sequence). The V end was cut by 4 bases, the J end by 0 bases, with 4 bases between. CDR3 nucleotides: TGTGCCAGTAGTACCAATAGCAATCAGCCCCAGCATTTT. It yields the protein CASSTNSNQPQHF. The full variable domain, completed using reference TRBV19 and TRBJ1-5, is DGGITQSPKYLFRKEGQNVTLSCEQNLNHDAMYWYRQDPGQGLRLIYYSQIVNDFQKGDIAEGYSVSREKKESFPLTVTSAQKNPTAFYLCASSTNSNQPQHFGDGTRLSIL.

Notes on this clone: Other DNA sequences in this specimen translate into the identical CDR3. The rearrangement links TRBV7-2 to TRBJ2-7; TRBD1 might be the D (5 bases). The germline V and J ends were trimmed by 1 base and 1 base, with 8 bases remaining between them. Germline assignment: CDR1 SGHTA and CDR2 FQGNSA. The CDR3 length is 14 residues. CDR3 nucleotide sequence: TGTGCCAGCAGCTTAGGGGCAGGGTCCTACGAGCAGTACTTC. Protein: CASSLGAGSYEQYF. Full variable domain (outside the CDR3, taken from reference TRBV7-2 and TRBJ2-7): GAGVSQSPSNKVTEKGKDVELRCDPISGHTALYWYRQSLGQGLEFLIYFQGNSAPDKSGLPSDRFSAERTGGSVSTLTIQRTQQEDSAVYLCASSLGAGSYEQYFGPGTRLTVT.

V is TRBV6-1 and J is TRBJ1-2; possible D gene TRBD1, 5 bases. Germline lookup yields CDR1 MNHNS and CDR2 SASEGT. This CDR3 is 16 amino acids long. The germline V and J ends were trimmed by 2 bases and 0 bases, with 13 bases remaining between them. Written as DNA, the CDR3 is TGTGCCAGCAGTGAAAGGGGCCAGGGCACTAACTATGGCTACACCTTC. It specifies CASSERGQGTNYGYTF.

This chain uses TRBV7-9 with TRBJ1-4; 9 bases agree with TRBD1. The CDR3 is 14 residues long. With 1 base clipped from V and 10 bases from J, the junction kept 4 bases outside the gene matches. Germline V CDR1 and CDR2: SEHNR, FQNEAQ (reference sequence). The CDR3 DNA reads as TGTGCCAGCAGCTTAGAGGGACAGGGAGGAAAACTGTTTTTT. It translates to CASSLEGQGGKLFF.

The genes are TRBV12-3 or TRBV12-4 and TRBJ2-7, with TRBD1 as a possible D gene (6 bases). The CDR3 is made up of 12 amino acids. Trimming removed 5 bases at V and 3 bases at J, with 8 bases between. The CDR3 nucleotides read TGTGCCAGCAGTCGCAGGGGCTACGAGCAGTACTTC. Its translation: CASSRRGYEQYF.

This sequence joins TRBV10-3 and TRBJ1-5; 9 bases fit TRBD1. After removal of 2 bases from V and 6 bases from J, the junction contained 2 bases not matched to a gene. This CDR3 contains 14 residues. Germline CDR1 and CDR2: ENHRY and SYGVKD. The CDR3 sequence: CAISEDRGGQPQHF. The CDR3 DNA is TGTGCCATCAGTGAGGACAGGGGGGGTCAGCCCCAGCATTTT.

The CDR3 sequence is CASSRLGLAEQETQYF. CDR3 bases: TGTGCCAGCAGCCGATTGGGACTAGCGGAACAAGAGACCCAGTACTTC. This rearrangement joins TRBV9 to TRBJ2-5; 11 bases map to TRBD2. Germline-derived CDR1 and CDR2 are SGDLS and YYNGEE. CDR3 size: 16 residues. With V trimmed by 4 bases and J by 2 bases, 7 bases remained unmatched.

The V gene is TRBV5-1, the J gene TRBJ1-1, with D tentatively TRBD1 (5 bases). Germline V CDR1 and CDR2: SGHRS, YFSETQ. This CDR3 is 16 amino acids long. V lost 2 bases and J lost 0, with 14 bases in between. CDR3 nucleotide sequence: TGCGCCAGCAGCTTTAGCCAGGGTATGCTGAACACTGAAGCTTTCTTT. It encodes CASSFSQGMLNTEAFF.

The J gene is TRBJ1-1, the V gene TRBV30; no firm D call. CDR1 GTSNPN and CDR2 SVGIG come from the germline V gene (reference sequence). This CDR3 has 13 residues. The V end lost 0 bases, the J end lost 6 bases, and 11 bases lay between the germline ends. The CDR3 bases are TGTGCCTGGAGTGTCGGCAGGAAGGCTGAAGCTTTCTTT. The encoded protein is CAWSVGRKAEAFF. The whole variable domain, filled in from reference TRBV30 and TRBJ1-1, reads SQTIHQWPATLVQPVGSPLSLECTVEGTSNPNLYWYRQAAGRGLQLLFYSVGIGQISSEVPQNLSASRPQDRQFILSSKKLLLSDSGFYLCAWSVGRKAEAFFGQGTRLTVV.

The rearrangement links TRBV9 to TRBJ1-3; D remains ambiguous. Germline-derived CDR1 and CDR2 are SGDLS and YYNGEE. Trimming took 0 bases from V and 9 from J, leaving 19 bases between them. The CDR3 spans 16 residues. CDR3 nucleotide sequence: TGTGCCAGCAGCGTAGAAGCCGCGGTAGGACTAGCCACCATATATTTT. It specifies CASSVEAAVGLATIYF. Variable domain in full (rest from reference TRBV9 and TRBJ1-3): DSGVTQTPKHLITATGQRVTLRCSPRSGDLSVYWYQQSLDQGLQFLIQYYNGEERAKGNILERFSAQQFPDLHSELNLSSLELGDSALYFCASSVEAAVGLATIYFGEGSWLTVV.

The chain recombines TRBV11-2 with TRBJ2-5, with 9 bases matching TRBD2. J was trimmed by 5 bases and V by 1 base; bases with no gene match: 5. CDR1 SGHAT and CDR2 FQNNGV come from the germline V gene. This CDR3 contains 15 residues. CDR3 nucleotide sequence: TGTGCCAGCAGCTTAGTGCGGGGGGGCAGTGAGACCCAGTACTTC. As protein: CASSLVRGGSETQYF.

This clone was counted once. The chain uses TRBV7-9 and TRBJ1-2, with TRBD1 as a possible D gene (5 bases). With 5 bases removed from V and 4 bases from J, the gap between germline ends came to 14 bases. Germline-derived CDR1 and CDR2 are SEHNR and FQNEAQ (reference sequence). The CDR3 runs 14 residues. CDR3 residues: CASSRGVLGYGYTF. As DNA, the CDR3 is TGTGCCAGCAGCCGGGGGGTTTTGGGCTATGGCTACACCTTC.

The chain carries TRBV5-4 and TRBJ2-2; 9 bases match TRBD1. The V gene's germline CDR1 is SGHNT and CDR2 YYREEE (reference sequence). CDR3 length equals 14 residues. The J segment lost 6 bases and the V segment lost 4 bases, leaving 4 bases of the junction unmatched. In nucleotides, the CDR3 is TGTGCCAGCAGCACAGGGGGCGCCCCCGGGGAGCTGTTTTTT. This codes for CASSTGGAPGELFF.

The CDR3 loop reads CASSLVVSGATDTQYF. CDR3 DNA sequence: TGTGCCAGCAGCTTAGTGGTTAGCGGGGCCACAGATACGCAGTATTTT. J is TRBJ2-3 and V is TRBV11-1; 8 positions match TRBD2. CDR1 is SGHAT and CDR2 is FQDESV in the germline V gene (reference sequence). This CDR3 comprises 16 residues. The V segment lost 1 base and the J segment 2 bases; nucleotides outside the gene matches: 5.

This chain links TRBV18 with TRBJ1-1; 9 bases agree with TRBD1. CDR3 size: 17 residues. With V trimmed by 6 bases and J by 1 base, 12 bases remained unmatched. Germline CDR1 and CDR2: KGHSH and LQKENI. The CDR3 DNA follows: TGTGCCAGCTCCGAGTTAGGGACAGGGTTAGGGAACACTGAAGCTTTCTTT. Its protein product is CASSELGTGLGNTEAFF.

The chain's CDR3 is CASSRSGSNTGELFF. CDR3 coding DNA: TGTGCCAGCAGCCGTAGCGGGTCAAACACCGGGGAGCTGTTTTTT. The chain carries TRBV3-1 (or the pseudogene TRBV3-2) and TRBJ2-2; 7 positions match TRBD2. The CDR3 length is 15 residues. The trim removed 4 bases at V and 2 bases at J, leaving 4 bases unmatched. Per germline, CDR1 LGHDT and CDR2 YNNKEL (reference sequence).

As concerns this clone: One end of the junction is discordant with germline, which a read error may explain. The rearrangement joins TRBV7-8 to TRBJ1-5; D gene ambiguous. CDR3 length: 14 amino acids. Germline V gene lookup returns CDR1 SGHVS and CDR2 FQNEAQ. CDR3 sequence reads: CASSLGGSTQPQHF. Here the CDR3 DNA reads TGTGCCAGCAGCCTGGGAGGAAGCACTCAGCCCCAGCATTTT.

The chain links TRBV12-5 to TRBJ1-2; D is possibly TRBD1 (6 bases). Germline V CDR1 and CDR2: LGHNT, FRNRAP. Trimming left V 6 bases short and J 6 bases short, with 17 bases between. The CDR3 spans 14 residues. The CDR3: CASGSGDLINGYTF. CDR3 bases: TGTGCTAGTGGGTCAGGGGATCTTATCAATGGCTACACCTTC.

This chain connects TRBV30 to TRBJ1-6; D call uncertain. The CDR3 is made up of 13 amino acids. Germline V gives CDR1 GTSNPN, CDR2 SVGIG (reference sequence). Trimming left V 8 bases short and J 0 bases short, with 8 bases between. CDR3 in amino acids: CAAESSYNSPLHF. The CDR3 DNA follows: TGTGCCGCCGAGAGCTCCTATAATTCACCCCTCCACTTT. Together with reference TRBV30 and TRBJ1-6, the CDR3 gives the full variable domain: SQTIHQWPATLVQPVGSPLSLECTVEGTSNPNLYWYRQAAGRGLQLLFYSVGIGQISSEVPQNLSASRPQDRQFILSSKKLLLSDSGFYLCAAESSYNSPLHFGNGTRLTVT.

The chain joins TRBV5-4 to TRBJ1-2, with 8 bases matching TRBD1. CDR1 is SGHNT and CDR2 is YYREEE in the germline V gene (reference sequence). The CDR3 runs to 15 residues. V shed 2 bases and J 3 bases; nucleotides not matched to a gene: 6. CDR3 DNA: TGTGCCAGCAGCTTTTCGGACAGGGCCTACTATGGCTACACCTTC. Translated: CASSFSDRAYYGYTF.